Each of the 15 T cell receptor beta chains below was sequenced from the same sample in a study of early T cells in non-severe SARS-CoV-2 infection. Using its own MiXCR run on the 5' RACE reads, TCRdb lists one record per CDR3 protein. The sample records about 69,000 distinct CDR3 sequences, about 12% being singletons. Sequences were obtained from whole blood. The receptors were sampled from an adult who was a healthcare worker with PCR-confirmed SARS-CoV-2 infection or an uninfected control (not recorded which).

The chain recombines TRBV7-6 with TRBJ2-1, with 9 bases aligning to TRBD2. V lost 5 bases to trimming and J lost 6 bases; unmatched junction nucleotides: 14. This CDR3 spans 17 amino acids. Germline-derived CDR1 and CDR2 are SGHVS and FNYEAQ. CDR3 DNA sequence: TGTGCCAGCAGCCCACAAGTTGTAGCGGGGGCGACCAATGAGCAGTTCTTC. Its protein product is CASSPQVVAGATNEQFF.

This chain uses TRBV20-1 with TRBJ2-6; weak D call: TRBD1 (6 bases). Germline V gene data show CDR1 as DFQATT and CDR2 as SNEGSKA (reference sequence). Deletions cut 6 bases from V and 4 bases from J, with 13 bases between. CDR3 size: 14 residues. In DNA, the CDR3 is TGCAGTGCAACTACAGGGACCGGGGCCAACGTCCTGACTTTC. Translation: CSATTGTGANVLTF.

The chain links TRBV7-9 to TRBJ2-4, with 7 bases lining up with TRBD2. The CDR3 spans 15 residues. Germline lookup yields CDR1 SEHNR and CDR2 FQNEAQ (reference sequence). J was trimmed by 5 bases and V by 4 bases; bases with no gene match: 8. CDR3 bases: TGTGCCAGCAGCTCCCCAGGCGGGGGTGAAAACATTCAGTACTTC. Protein: CASSSPGGGENIQYF.

V and J are TRBV10-3 and TRBJ2-7, with D possibly being TRBD2 (5 bases). V gave up 7 bases and J gave up 5 bases, with 15 bases separating them. The CDR3 has 13 amino acids. Germline V lookup: CDR1 ENHRY, CDR2 SYGVKD. CDR3 sequence: CAITPAARDEQYF. In DNA, the CDR3 is TGTGCCATCACCCCGGCCGCGAGGGACGAGCAGTACTTC.

This clonotype has at least ten counts. The CDR3 spells CASGFHDEQFF. The CDR3 coding sequence is TGTGCTAGTGGTTTCCACGATGAGCAGTTCTTC. V is TRBV12-5 and J is TRBJ2-1; D not certain. The CDR3 contains 11 residues. Trimming stripped 3 bases from V and 8 bases from J, with 5 bases between. Per the germline V gene, CDR1 is LGHNT and CDR2 is FRNRAP.

The rearrangement joins TRBV10-3 to TRBJ1-1; possibly TRBD1 for D (5 bases). Deletions cut 10 bases from V and 3 bases from J, with 15 bases between. Looked up from germline, CDR1 is ENHRY and CDR2 is SYGVKD. This CDR3 has 13 amino acids. The CDR3 loop is CATRPGRDTEAFF. In DNA, the CDR3 is TGTGCCACCCGGCCGGGCAGGGACACTGAAGCTTTCTTT.

The table lists this clonotype with a few counts. The rearrangement links TRBV14 to TRBJ2-3; 10 bases align to TRBD2. J gave up 6 bases and V 5 bases, and 8 bases lay outside the gene matches. This CDR3 contains 15 residues. Germline CDR1 reads SGHDN; CDR2 reads FVKESK. CDR3 sequence: CASSTGLAVKDTQYF. In nucleotides, the CDR3 is TGTGCCAGCAGCACCGGACTAGCGGTGAAGGATACGCAGTATTTT.

The chain carries TRBV20-1 and TRBJ2-1, with 14 bases lining up with TRBD2. CDR3 length: 18 residues. Unmatched junction bases numbered 6, after V lost 1 base and J lost 1 base. The germline V gene has CDR1 DFQATT and CDR2 SNEGSKA (reference sequence). The CDR3 DNA reads as TGCAGTGCTAGAGTCGGGACTAGCGGGGGAGGGTCCTACAATGAGCAGTTCTTC. Encoded protein: CSARVGTSGGGSYNEQFF.

This clonotype was seen more than once but under ten times. The V and J genes are TRBV7-6 and TRBJ2-2; D remains unclear. The V end lost 5 bases, the J end lost 3 bases, and 10 bases lay between the germline ends. The CDR3 totals 14 residues. In germline, CDR1 is SGHVS, CDR2 FNYEAQ. The CDR3 bases are TGTGCCAGCAGCCCGAGATCGTACACCGGGGAGCTGTTTTTT. Residues: CASSPRSYTGELFF.

This clonotype showed up many times. V gene TRBV12-3 or TRBV12-4 combines with J gene TRBJ1-5, with D hard to call. V was shortened by 4 bases and J by 5 bases, with 9 bases between the two germline ends. CDR3 size: 13 residues. CDR3 in amino acids: CASSSRRDQPQHF. The CDR3 DNA reads TGTGCCAGCAGTTCCCGTAGGGATCAGCCCCAGCATTTT.

The chain combines TRBV7-2 with TRBJ2-1; 11 bases agree with TRBD2. V was clipped by 1 base and J by 0 bases; unmatched bases: 5. Germline CDR1 SGHTA, CDR2 FQGNSA. The CDR3 runs to 18 residues. The CDR3 DNA sequence: TGTGCCAGCAGCTTAGGTCCGGGACTAGCGGACTCCTACAATGAGCAGTTCTTC. Translated, it gives CASSLGPGLADSYNEQFF.

This clonotype was observed a handful of times. The chain employs TRBV5-6 and TRBJ2-1, with TRBD1 identical over 12 bases. CDR3 length equals 16 residues. The ends lost 3 bases at V and 4 bases at J; junction bases unmatched: 5. Germline lookup yields CDR1 SGHDT and CDR2 YYEEEE. CDR3 nucleotides: TGTGCCAGCAGCTCGGGACAGGGGGCGAGGTACAATGAGCAGTTCTTC. Encoded protein: CASSSGQGARYNEQFF.

This clonotype showed up just a few times. The chain employs TRBV5-1 and TRBJ2-7; the D gene is possibly TRBD2 (6 bases). CDR1 SGHRS and CDR2 YFSETQ come from the germline V gene. Trimming stripped 4 bases from V and 4 bases from J, with 18 bases between. The CDR3 is made up of 15 amino acids. DNA for the CDR3: TGCGCCAGCAGCCACGGCGGGACCGCCGGGTACGAGCAGTACTTC. It is translated as CASSHGGTAGYEQYF.

This clonotype was observed many times. The CDR3 DNA follows: TGTGCCAGCAGCCCTCCCTTCAGGTCCGCCAGGGGCAATGAGCAGTTCTTC. As protein: CASSPPFRSARGNEQFF. This rearrangement joins TRBV7-9 to TRBJ2-1; tentatively, D is TRBD1 (6 bases). CDR3 size: 17 residues. Trimming took 5 bases from V and 6 from J, leaving 23 bases between them. Germline V gives CDR1 SEHNR, CDR2 FQNEAQ (reference sequence).

The chain carries TRBV12-3 or TRBV12-4 and TRBJ1-2, with 8 bases lining up with TRBD1. J lost 6 bases, V lost 6 bases, and 9 bases had no gene match. This CDR3 is built from 14 residues. Here the CDR3 DNA reads TGTGCCAGCAGAACACTGACAGGGGAAGATGGCTACACCTTC. This sequence encodes CASRTLTGEDGYTF.